Each of the 12 T cell receptor beta chains below was sequenced from the same sample in a study of blood T cells in healthy people across ages. Next came a second PCR, run for about 7 to 12 cycles, which used a sample-barcoded 5' primer along with a J-beta primer mix. TCRdb passed the 5' RACE reads through MiXCR, listing each CDR3 protein once. The table lists about 1.7 million distinct CDR3 sequences, 28% of them singletons, with about 8% in the top ten. The sequenced sample consisted of blood. These receptors were collected from a woman younger than 45 in good health.

This clonotype was recorded many times. DNA of the CDR3: TGTGCCAGCAGCGGCAGACTAGCGGGAGTCTCAGATACGCAGTATTTT. Amino acids: CASSGRLAGVSDTQYF. The gene calls are TRBV7-2 and TRBJ2-3; TRBD2 aligns across 12 bases. This CDR3 is built from 16 residues. J gave up 4 bases and V 5 bases, and 7 bases lay outside the gene matches. Germline V CDR1 and CDR2: SGHTA, FQGNSA.

This clonotype was seen a few times. V is TRBV5-1 and J is TRBJ2-4; TRBD2 matches 8 bases. Trimming removed 4 bases from V and 2 bases from J; junction bases left unmatched: 11. The CDR3 spans 17 residues. The germline gives CDR1 SGHRS, CDR2 YFSETQ. In DNA, the CDR3 is TGCGCCAGCAGCCTGGGTTTGAGCGGGGGTCCCAAAAACATTCAGTACTTC. It codes for CASSLGLSGGPKNIQYF.

This clonotype was seen a handful of times. The genes are TRBV20-1 and TRBJ2-4; D ambiguous. The V end lost 3 bases, the J end lost 1 base, and 7 bases lay between the germline ends. This CDR3 region has 13 residues. Per the germline V gene, CDR1 is DFQATT and CDR2 is SNEGSKA (reference sequence). CDR3 coding DNA: TGCAGTGCTAGTCATAGGGCCAAAAACATTCAGTACTTC. Protein sequence: CSASHRAKNIQYF.

Worth noting for this clonotype: One end of the junction is discordant with germline, which a read error may explain. The J gene is TRBJ1-6, the V gene TRBV18; TRBD1 is a possible D gene (5 bases). Germline V gene data show CDR1 as KGHSH and CDR2 as LQKENI. The CDR3 runs 14 residues. CDR3 protein: CAGSLRQYNSPLHF. The DNA of the CDR3 is TGTGCCGGCTCCCTCAGACAGTATAATTCACCCCTCCACTTT.

V usage is TRBV15 and J usage is TRBJ1-5; 7 bases match TRBD1. CDR3 length: 14 amino acids. Germline V gives CDR1 LNHNV, CDR2 YYDKDF (reference sequence). V lost 1 base, J lost 5 bases, and 2 bases stayed unmatched. CDR3 DNA sequence: TGTGCCACCAGCAGAGGACAGGGCGATCAGCCCCAGCATTTT. It codes for CATSRGQGDQPQHF.

This chain uses TRBV5-6 with TRBJ1-2; D is ambiguous. Germline CDR1 SGHDT, CDR2 YYEEEE. The germline V and J ends were trimmed by 1 base and 5 bases, with 15 bases remaining between them. The CDR3 totals 15 residues. The CDR3 bases are TGTGCCAGCAGCTTGCACGGGCTACTTACTTATGGCTACACCTTC. Its translation is CASSLHGLLTYGYTF.

There are a few counts of this clonotype. In DNA form, the CDR3 reads TGTGCCAGCAGCCATCCTAGCGGGAGGGCCCATGAGCAGTACTTC. It translates to CASSHPSGRAHEQYF. The chain is built from TRBV12-3 or TRBV12-4 and TRBJ2-7, with 12 bases matching TRBD2. This CDR3 region has 15 residues. After removal of 6 bases from V and 7 bases from J, the junction contained 10 bases not matched to a gene.

The table lists this clonotype with many counts. The chain carries TRBV10-2 and TRBJ2-7, with D maybe TRBD1 (7 bases). V was trimmed by 6 bases and J by 2 bases, leaving 14 bases between them. The CDR3 length is 14 residues. The germline CDR1 and CDR2 sequences are WSHSY and SAAADI. The CDR3 DNA follows: TGCGCCAGCAGATCAGGGGGGTGGACCTACGAGCAGTACTTC. It specifies CASRSGGWTYEQYF.

There are a few counts of this clonotype. The chain couples TRBV2 to TRBJ2-5; D gene unclear. CDR1 is SNHLY and CDR2 is FYNNEI in the germline V gene. V was trimmed by 6 bases and J by 0 bases, leaving 11 bases between them. The CDR3 totals 14 residues. The CDR3 sequence is CASSDGRNQETQYF. For the CDR3, the DNA is TGTGCCAGCAGCGATGGACGGAACCAAGAGACCCAGTACTTC.

The chain links TRBV30 to TRBJ2-7; D ambiguous. With the DNA end fitting TRBJ2-5 better, the J assignment may be wrong. Germline V gene sequence: CDR1 GTSNPN, CDR2 SVGIG (reference sequence). This CDR3 region has 15 residues. The CDR3 DNA sequence: TGTGCCTGGAGCTGGCGACTCATGTTTTGGGAGACCCAGTACTTC. It translates to CAWSWRLMFWETQYF.

The chain is built from TRBV2 and TRBJ1-5; D is unclear. The CDR3 spans 15 residues. Between the trimmed V and J ends, which lost 4 bases and 2 bases, there was a span of 12 bases. Germline V lookup: CDR1 SNHLY, CDR2 FYNNEI. CDR3 region: CASSVSTAGNQPQHF. CDR3 nucleotides: TGTGCCAGCAGTGTCTCAACCGCTGGCAATCAGCCCCAGCATTTT.

The chain is built from TRBV7-2 and TRBJ2-5, with 9 nucleotides matching TRBD1. The CDR3 totals 17 residues. The germline V gene encodes CDR1 SGHTA and CDR2 FQGNSA. The ends lost 2 bases at V and 5 bases at J; junction bases unmatched: 12. The CDR3 loop is CASSLFGPGQGWETQYF. In DNA form, the CDR3 reads TGTGCCAGCAGCTTATTTGGGCCAGGACAGGGGTGGGAGACCCAGTACTTC.